This entry features one T cell receptor beta chain sequence. This table comes from immunoSEQ multiplex PCR, and its TCRdb copy is limited to in-frame clones, with some not included. The sample has 110,000 or so clones, 80% to 95% seen once. This sample was taken from a study of T cells after somatic rescue of genetic block. This CDR3 comprises 15 residues. Unmatched junction bases numbered 7, after V lost 5 bases and J lost 1 base. Germline CDR1 and CDR2: SGHRS and YFSETQ. The specimen sequenced was peripheral blood mononuclear cells (PBMCs). The clonotype originates from a woman aged 18-35 years. This chain joins TRBV5-1 and TRBJ2-5; 8 positions agree with TRBD1. CDR3 residues: CASRPGQEIQETQYF. CDR3 coding DNA: TGCGCCAGCAGGCCGGGACAGGAAATCCAAGAGACCCAGTACTTC.